One and the same sample provided the 16 T cell receptor beta chains below, sequenced in a study of metastatic and nonmetastatic thyroid tumors. No treatment had been given to any patient before thyroid surgery. TCRdb ran MiXCR on the PCR reads. The table shows around 15,000 clones, with nearly 35% occurring only once. Sample: tumor tissue. Receptors originate from a male donor with papillary thyroid cancer or a benign thyroid nodule (not recorded which). Some clones in this sample may be carry-over from other donors' samples.

This clone was recorded many times. J is TRBJ1-1 and V is TRBV7-6; D ambiguous. V was trimmed by 5 bases and J by 3 bases, leaving 16 bases between them. This CDR3 has 15 amino acids. In germline, CDR1 is SGHVS, CDR2 FNYEAQ. As DNA, the CDR3 is TGTGCCAGCAGCCCAAGCCCATTTAGGGACACTGAAGCTTTCTTT. Translation: CASSPSPFRDTEAFF.

The V call is TRBV6-2 or TRBV6-3, the J call TRBJ2-1, with D possibly matching TRBD2 (5 bases). Deletions cut 2 bases from V and 10 bases from J, with 15 bases between. Germline V gene data show CDR1 as MNHEY and CDR2 as SVGEGT. The CDR3 runs 14 residues. The CDR3 coding sequence is TGTGCCAGCAGTTACGCTAAACTAGGACCAGAGCAGTTCTTC. Protein sequence: CASSYAKLGPEQFF.

On this clone: Just one base apart from a much larger clone, this may be a read error. V gene TRBV20-1 combines with J gene TRBJ1-4; no reliable D call. The CDR3 consists of 15 residues. CDR1 and CDR2 (germline): DFQATT, SNEGSKA (reference sequence). The DNA for the CDR3 is TGCAGTTCTAGAGATCCAGGAAGACTTAATGAAAAACTGTTTTTT. It yields the protein CSSRDPGRLNEKLFF.

This clone has just a few counts. The chain is built from TRBV6-1 and TRBJ1-1; TRBD1 might be the D (5 bases). CDR3 size: 12 residues. Germline V CDR1 and CDR2: MNHNS, SASEGT. The germline V and J ends were trimmed by 3 bases and 9 bases, with 11 bases remaining between them. The CDR3 DNA is TGTGCCAGCAGTGATGGGGGTCTGCAAGCTTTCTTT. Translating it yields CASSDGGLQAFF.

This clone was picked up a small number of times. The chain links TRBV24-1 to TRBJ2-1; TRBD1 is a possible D gene (6 bases). Per germline, CDR1 KGHDR and CDR2 SFDVKD. The V end was cut by 3 bases, the J end by 2 bases, with 13 bases between. The CDR3 extends over 16 amino acids. The CDR3 loop reads CATSDTTGHTYNEQFF. The DNA for the CDR3 is TGTGCCACCAGTGATACAACGGGACACACCTACAATGAGCAGTTCTTC.

Notes on this clone: The junction does not match germline at one end; this may be a read error. The V call is TRBV20-1, the J call TRBJ2-3; 13 bases fit TRBD2. The CDR3 contains 14 residues. CDR1 and CDR2 (germline): DFQATT, SNEGSKA (reference sequence). The CDR3 loop reads CSARGLAGENTQYF. The CDR3 nucleotides are TGCAGTGCAAGAGGACTAGCGGGAGAGAATACGCAGTATTTT.

This clone was recorded at least ten times. The chain employs TRBV3-1 and TRBJ1-6; D perhaps matches TRBD1 (6 bases). This CDR3 has 16 residues. CDR1 LGHDT and CDR2 YNNKEL come from the germline V gene (reference sequence). V lost 5 bases, J lost 7 bases, and 18 bases lay in between. The CDR3, as DNA: TGTGCCAGCAGCGGGGGCCGGGACGGAAGAAATTCACCCCTCCACTTT. This gives the protein CASSGGRDGRNSPLHF.

This clone is medium-sized by share. The rearrangement links TRBV6-1 to TRBJ2-7, with TRBD2 matching 11 bases. The CDR3 has 16 amino acids. CDR1 is MNHNS, CDR2 SASEGT, per germline. The ends lost 6 bases at V and 0 bases at J; junction bases unmatched: 7. Here the CDR3 reads CASRHLAGGSSYEQYF. Written as DNA, the CDR3 is TGTGCCAGCAGGCATTTAGCGGGGGGGAGCTCCTACGAGCAGTACTTC.

The sample holds a few counts of this clone. A read error is possible here, since a much larger clone lies one base away. This rearrangement joins TRBV20-1 to TRBJ1-5; 9 bases line up with TRBD1. The V gene end was trimmed by 8 bases and the J gene end by 5 bases; junction bases not matched to a gene: 13. The germline V gene has CDR1 DFQATT and CDR2 SNEGSKA (reference sequence). CDR3 length equals 15 residues. The CDR3 region is CSSIDSTGGDQPQHF. Here the CDR3 DNA reads TGCAGTTCTATAGACTCGACAGGGGGAGATCAGCCCCAGCATTTT.

The rearrangement links TRBV5-1 to TRBJ1-4, with a tentative D call TRBD1 (5 bases). Germline V CDR1 and CDR2: SGHRS, YFSETQ. The V end was cut by 6 bases, the J end by 0 bases, with 12 bases between. The CDR3 runs to 15 residues. The CDR3 DNA is TGCGCCAGCACCCGAGGACATTCAACTAATGAAAAACTGTTTTTT. Its translation is CASTRGHSTNEKLFF.

There are many counts of this clone. A single base separates this from a much larger clone, so it may be a read error. DNA of the CDR3: TGTGCCAGCAGCTTAATAAGGTCGGGGGGCGCAGATACGCAGTATTTT. It encodes CASSLIRSGGADTQYF. This chain joins TRBV7-6 and TRBJ2-3, with a weak D call TRBD2 (7 bases). Germline V gene lookup returns CDR1 SGHVS and CDR2 FNYEAQ. Trimming removed 2 bases at V and 4 bases at J, with 16 bases between. This CDR3 region has 16 residues.

This clone was seen at least ten times. The V and J genes are TRBV15 and TRBJ2-7; D gene unclear. The CDR3 sequence is 13 residues long. The V end lost 0 bases, the J end lost 3 bases, and 6 bases lay between the germline ends. In germline, CDR1 is LNHNV, CDR2 YYDKDF (reference sequence). CDR3 bases: TGTGCCACCAGCAGAGACTTATACTACGAGCAGTACTTC. Encoded protein: CATSRDLYYEQYF.

This clone was detected many times. V gene TRBV10-2 combines with J gene TRBJ2-5; 11 bases map to TRBD2. Germline assignment: CDR1 WSHSY and CDR2 SAAADI. With 3 bases clipped from V and 4 bases from J, the junction kept 4 bases outside the gene matches. The CDR3 is 15 amino acids. The CDR3: CASSDPGLAVETQYF. CDR3 bases: TGCGCCAGCAGTGACCCGGGACTAGCGGTAGAGACCCAGTACTTC.

This sequence joins TRBV20-1 and TRBJ2-1; 12 nucleotides align to TRBD2. The CDR3 is made up of 16 amino acids. CDR1 is DFQATT and CDR2 is SNEGSKA in the germline V gene (reference sequence). The V segment lost 6 bases and the J segment 2 bases; nucleotides outside the gene matches: 8. CDR3 sequence (DNA): TGCAGTGCGGGTGGACTAGCGGGGTACCCCTACAATGAGCAGTTCTTC. Translated: CSAGGLAGYPYNEQFF.

This clone was detected only a few times. This sequence joins TRBV19 and TRBJ2-1; either TRBD1 or TRBD2 may supply D (6 bases each). V was clipped by 5 bases and J by 4 bases, with 12 bases between them. The CDR3 runs to 14 residues. Germline loops: CDR1 LNHDA, CDR2 SQIVND (reference sequence). The CDR3 bases are TGTGCCAGTAGTGGGGGGCCCCTTTACAATGAGCAGTTCTTC. Amino acids: CASSGGPLYNEQFF.

By proportion, this clone is medium-sized. The chain joins TRBV6-1 to TRBJ2-1; 10 nucleotides line up with TRBD2. With 3 bases clipped from V and 8 bases from J, the junction kept 13 bases outside the gene matches. CDR1 is MNHNS and CDR2 is SASEGT in the germline V gene. The CDR3 spans 17 residues. This CDR3 is CASSDRAGAGGLDEQFF. The CDR3 nucleotides are TGTGCCAGCAGTGACCGGGCAGGAGCGGGGGGGCTGGATGAGCAGTTCTTC.